This T cell receptor beta chain was recorded in a study of Graves' ophthalmopathy and Graves' hyperthyroidism listed by TCRdb under 2018. As for the study more broadly: Peripheral blood was collected before any treatment was given, at the time of initial diagnosis. The study used TCR beta repertoire signatures to distinguish Graves' ophthalmopathy from Graves' hyperthyroidism and to predict progression to ophthalmopathy. In total, some 130 blood samples were TCR-sequenced: 43 ophthalmopathy, under 80 hyperthyroidism and some 17 hyperthyroidism-to-ophthalmopathy patients. To explore V-J signatures distinguishing ophthalmopathy from hyperthyroidism, a discovery set of around 97 patients (about 43 ophthalmopathy, 57 stable hyperthyroidism) was enrolled. For independent validation, a separate cohort was made up of around 18 hyperthyroidism patients plus 17 patients who later progressed from hyperthyroidism to ophthalmopathy. In five or six hyperthyroidism patients, T-cell repertoires of thyroid tissue and blood were compared. After sampling, hyperthyroidism patients received methimazole starting at 30 mg daily, and ophthalmopathy patients received high-dose intravenous methylprednisolone.

What the study reported, not specific to this receptor: Most of the expanded thyroid clonotypes with a frequency above 0.001 were also detected in blood, and it was suggested that the thyroid immune response may be reflected by blood repertoires. In validation, the model predicted ophthalmopathy progression with roughly 68% sensitivity and 72.22% specificity; eleven to twelve predicted patients were CT-confirmed with GO in a median of about 6.2 months. Ophthalmopathy was separated from stable hyperthyroidism by the 13-signature model with more than 85% sensitivity and 81% to 84% specificity in cross-validation and with 80%/75% in the test set. No statistical method was used to predetermine the sample size, and group allocation was not hidden from the investigators.

A remark on this clonotype: Its antigen specificity is not known. Per-base qualities were not stored, and no clone one base away is much larger.

For repertoire sequencing, the TCR beta CDR3 regions were amplified from RNA transcripts. A first-round RT-PCR used HTBI primers with the Qiagen OneStep RT-PCR kit, followed by a second-round multiplex PCR, size selection and purification. Libraries were sequenced paired-end with 100 bp reads on an Illumina HiSeq2000. In the source study's methods: SOAPnuke was used for read processing, and reads with adapters, uncalled bases, a mean Phred below 15, or no exact constant-primer or identifier match were discarded. High-quality paired reads were merged with COPE v1.2.5. Each unique nucleotide sequence was defined as a clonotype, and clonotypes were aligned to IMGT TRB V, D and J references with MiTCR v1.1. Analysis was restricted to V-J combinations with a frequency above 0.0001, which covered roughly 99% of repertoires. For each V-J combination, a TCR clonal expansion and chaos score was defined as F50 clonal expansion divided by the chaos observed in the TCRdist matrix. Welch's t-statistics and random forest were used to reduce the features to some 13 V-J combinations, which were then used as input to a naive Bayes classifier. The similarity between thyroid and blood repertoires was quantified using the Morisita-Horn index. Using fastp trimming at Q25 and MiXCR clonotype assembly, TCRdb reanalyzed the public sequencing data and kept in-frame beta chains. Rows matching on CDR3 protein sequence are summarized as one entry with the most common DNA and genes. TCRdb, not the authors, supplied the V and J calls. The sample table shows hundreds of thousands of distinct CDR3 sequences, and around 50% are seen once. Jointly, the top ten make up about half of the sample.

Ophthalmopathy patients were characterized by moderately to severely active disease, a Clinical Activity Score of at least 3, a NOSPECS grade of at least 4, and a disease duration under 3 months. Patients with other autoimmune diseases, uncontrolled infections, pregnancy or lactation were excluded. Clinical symptoms, serum thyroxine, TRAb, thyroid ultrasound and orbital computed tomography formed the basis of the diagnosis. Ficoll-Paque density gradient centrifugation was used to isolate PBMCs from 9.5 to 10 ml of fresh peripheral blood. Total RNA was extracted with Trizol reagent and quality-checked on an Agilent 2100 Bioanalyzer. Taken from cysteine to phenylalanine, the CDR3 has 16 residues. Only the CDR3 DNA is retained, 48 bases long and in frame from the first base. CDR1 SGHRS and CDR2 YFSETQ were looked up in the germline V gene. V is clipped by 2 bases and J by 0 bases, and the sequence between their germline boundaries is 15 bases long.

The sequencing input was peripheral blood. The receptor chain draws on TRBV5-1 and TRBJ2-7; 5 matching bases give a weak D call of TRBD2. This sequence was found in an adult man with Graves' ophthalmopathy. The CDR3 protein sequence reads: CASSLKYEGGSYEQYF. The base sequence is TGCGCCAGCAGCTTAAAGTATGAGGGTGGCTCCTACGAGCAGTACTTC.